This T cell receptor beta chain was obtained from a study of T cell repertoires in cytomegalovirus infection. Study-level information: Both recently identified HLA-C-restricted and well-studied HLA-B-restricted CMV epitopes were used in the study. Based on public TCR beta signatures, there were indications of CMV infection and of a matching HLA type. Study-wide findings and caveats: Within the response measured ex vivo, HLA-C-restricted CMV-specific TCR beta clonotypes were dominant. Cumulated frequencies of public TCR beta families served to identify carriers of CMV plus the relevant HLA.

Points on this clonotype: What it recognizes is unknown.

MiXCR, applied by TCRdb to the reads, yields one record per CDR3 protein. The sample gives about 890,000 distinct CDR3 sequences, less than 35% of which show up once; about an eighth is in the top ten. V lost 3 bases to trimming and J lost 5 bases; unmatched junction nucleotides: 8. The CDR3 has 16 amino acids. Germline V gene lookup returns CDR1 MGHRA and CDR2 YSYEKL. This sequence originates from a human donor in good health (CMV status not recorded). Some clones in this sample may be carry-over from other donors' samples. The sequences come from cultured CD8+ T cells from PBMCs, collected from culture after CMV antigen stimulation. The chain uses TRBV4-1 and TRBJ2-1; TRBD1 matches at 9 bases. In nucleotides, the CDR3 is TGCGCCAGCAGCCATCCCCGGGACAGGGCCGACAATGAGCAGTTCTTC. It translates to CASSHPRDRADNEQFF.